This passage covers 20 T cell receptor beta chains from one sample sequenced in a study of blood T cells in healthy people across ages. A second PCR, run for roughly 7 to 11 cycles, used a sample-barcoded 5' primer plus a J-beta primer mix. TCRdb reanalysed the 5' RACE reads using MiXCR and keeps one entry per CDR3 protein. Counted here are approximately 760,000 distinct CDR3 sequences, 25% occurring once; the ten biggest clones make up more than 7.5%. These data were likewise used in another study, on T cells of mothers and their children.

The sequenced material came from blood. The origin of the receptors is a boy between 5 and 17 years old in good health.

A remark on this clonotype: The junction departs from the called germline gene at one end, perhaps through a read error. This chain connects TRBV5-1 to TRBJ1-1, with D hard to call. Per the germline V gene, CDR1 is SGHRS and CDR2 is YFSETQ. This CDR3 region has 13 residues. This chain's CDR3 is CASSQTANTVAFF. CDR3 nucleotides: TGCGCCAGCAGTCAAACAGCGAACACTGTAGCTTTCTTT.

This rearrangement joins TRBV27 to TRBJ2-5; D is perhaps TRBD1 (5 bases). CDR3 length: 15 residues. The germline V and J ends were trimmed by 6 bases and 0 bases, with 14 bases remaining between them. Germline CDR1 and CDR2: MNHEY and SMNVEV (reference sequence). The CDR3, as DNA: TGTGCCAGCAGCCCTGACAGTTGGTACCAAGAGACCCAGTACTTC. Amino acids: CASSPDSWYQETQYF.

The chain joins TRBV6-1 to TRBJ2-7; 7 nucleotides match TRBD1. With V trimmed by 7 bases and J by 2 bases, 5 bases remained unmatched. CDR3 size: 13 residues. Per the germline V gene, CDR1 is MNHNS and CDR2 is SASEGT. In DNA form, the CDR3 reads TGTGCCAGCACCTGGGACAGAGCCTACGAGCAGTACTTC. It codes for CASTWDRAYEQYF.

This clonotype was recorded a few times. V usage is TRBV5-1 and J usage is TRBJ2-5; tentatively, D is TRBD2 (5 bases). The V and J ends lost 4 bases and 2 bases respectively, with 9 bases between them. Germline assignment: CDR1 SGHRS and CDR2 YFSETQ. This CDR3 spans 13 amino acids. The CDR3 bases are TGCGCCAGCAGCGCGGGTTCACAAGAGACCCAGTACTTC. As protein: CASSAGSQETQYF.

The chain joins TRBV25-1 to TRBJ1-4, with D perhaps matching TRBD1 (5 bases). Trimming shortened V by 4 bases and J by 8 bases, and 11 bases separated the two germline ends. The CDR3 extends over 13 amino acids. Germline lookup yields CDR1 MGHDK and CDR2 SYGVNS. CDR3 bases: TGTGCCAGCAGTGCCATCAGGGTCGAAAAACTGTTTTTT. Translation gives CASSAIRVEKLFF.

This clonotype was counted a few times. The V call is TRBV4-3, the J call TRBJ2-5; TRBD2 agrees at 8 bases. With V trimmed by 0 bases and J by 11 bases, 8 bases remained unmatched. Germline V lookup: CDR1 LGHNA, CDR2 YSLEER. The CDR3 runs 14 residues. The CDR3 DNA reads TGCGCCAGCAGCCAAGAACGGGAGGGATGGGAGCAGTACTTC. Its protein is CASSQEREGWEQYF.

This clonotype was detected a few times. The chain couples TRBV7-2 to TRBJ2-7; 10 positions agree with TRBD1. The germline V gene encodes CDR1 SGHTA and CDR2 FQGNSA. The CDR3 is 15 amino acids. J was trimmed by 7 bases and V by 5 bases; bases with no gene match: 11. The CDR3 loop reads CASSQPGQGMGEQYF. The CDR3 coding sequence is TGTGCCAGCAGCCAACCGGGACAGGGGATGGGGGAGCAGTACTTC. The complete variable domain, with remaining parts taken from reference TRBV7-2 and TRBJ2-7, reads GAGVSQSPSNKVTEKGKDVELRCDPISGHTALYWYRQSLGQGLEFLIYFQGNSAPDKSGLPSDRFSAERTGGSVSTLTIQRTQQEDSAVYLCASSQPGQGMGEQYFGPGTRLTVT.

J is TRBJ2-1 and V is TRBV28; maybe TRBD1 (6 bases). CDR3 length: 15 residues. Deletions cut 5 bases from V and 4 bases from J, with 15 bases between. CDR1 is MDHEN and CDR2 is SYDVKM in the germline V gene. Here the CDR3 DNA reads TGTGCCAGCAGTCAGGAGCCCCAGGGGTACAATGAGCAGTTCTTC. The encoded protein is CASSQEPQGYNEQFF.

This sequence joins TRBV5-1 and TRBJ2-6; possible D gene TRBD1, 6 bases. Germline loops: CDR1 SGHRS, CDR2 YFSETQ. V was cut by 4 bases and J by 0 bases, with 20 bases left in between. This CDR3 is 19 amino acids long. DNA for the CDR3: TGCGCCAGCAGCCCGTGGAGGACAGAAGAGGGCTCTGGGGCCAACGTCCTGACTTTC. Protein: CASSPWRTEEGSGANVLTF.

The chain has TRBV28 and TRBJ2-5, with D hard to call. The CDR3 consists of 12 residues. Germline V CDR1 and CDR2: MDHEN, SYDVKM. The V end was cut by 5 bases, the J end by 4 bases, with 8 bases between. DNA of the CDR3: TGTGCCAGCAGTCAATACCGAGAGACCCAGTACTTC. It yields the protein CASSQYRETQYF.

This clonotype was counted a few times. The chain carries TRBV20-1 and TRBJ2-1; 8 nucleotides line up with TRBD2. The CDR3 runs to 15 residues. The V gene's germline CDR1 is DFQATT and CDR2 SNEGSKA (reference sequence). With 6 bases clipped from V and 4 bases from J, the junction kept 11 bases outside the gene matches. As DNA, the CDR3 is TGCAGTGCCGATCCCAGACTAGCGCCGTACAATGAGCAGTTCTTC. It translates to CSADPRLAPYNEQFF.

The V gene is TRBV7-9, the J gene TRBJ2-5, with D perhaps TRBD2 (6 bases). CDR1 SEHNR and CDR2 FQNEAQ come from the germline V gene (reference sequence). The V end lost 3 bases, the J end lost 4 bases, and 12 bases lay between the germline ends. The CDR3 sequence is 14 residues long. Here the CDR3 reads CASSFLDGGETQYF. In DNA, the CDR3 is TGTGCCAGCAGCTTCCTAGACGGGGGAGAGACCCAGTACTTC.

This clonotype was seen only a few times. The V gene is TRBV3-1, the J gene TRBJ2-5; D may be TRBD1 (6 bases). The J call is uncertain, as TRBJ2-7 better fits the DNA end. Germline V gene data show CDR1 as LGHDT and CDR2 as YNNKEL (reference sequence). The CDR3 length is 14 residues. CDR3 nucleotide sequence: TGTGCCAGCAGCCAAGGCAGGACAGCCTACGAGCAGTACTTC. This encodes CASSQGRTAYEQYF.

The chain carries TRBV5-1 and TRBJ2-5; TRBD1 matches 7 bases. Germline CDR1 and CDR2: SGHRS and YFSETQ. V gave up 4 bases and J gave up 4 bases; unmatched junction bases: 13. The CDR3 loop spans 16 amino acids. CDR3 residues: CASSRGLAGEGETQYF. The CDR3 DNA follows: TGCGCCAGCAGCAGGGGGCTAGCAGGAGAGGGAGAGACCCAGTACTTC. The whole variable domain, filled in from reference TRBV5-1 and TRBJ2-5, reads KAGVTQTPRYLIKTRGQQVTLSCSPISGHRSVSWYQQTPGQGLQFLFEYFSETQRNKGNFPGRFSGRQFSNSRSEMNVSTLELGDSALYLCASSRGLAGEGETQYFGPGTRLLVL.

This chain links TRBV20-1 with TRBJ1-4, with D uncertain. Trimming removed 2 bases at V and 8 bases at J, with 15 bases between. Per germline, CDR1 DFQATT and CDR2 SNEGSKA (reference sequence). CDR3 size: 14 residues. CDR3 sequence reads: CSARRLGLEEKLFF. The CDR3 DNA reads as TGCAGTGCTAGACGACTGGGTTTGGAAGAAAAACTGTTTTTT.

This clonotype was seen more than once but under ten times. This chain links TRBV15 with TRBJ2-5; 9 nucleotides match TRBD1. The J call may be in error: the DNA end matches TRBJ2-7 better. CDR3 length: 13 residues. The germline gives CDR1 LNHNV, CDR2 YYDKDF (reference sequence). CDR3 residues: CATSKGQGYEQYF. CDR3 DNA: TGTGCCACCAGTAAGGGACAGGGTTACGAGCAGTACTTC.

The chain is built from TRBV12-3 or TRBV12-4 and TRBJ1-5; unclear D gene. CDR3 length: 15 residues. The V end lost 0 bases, the J end lost 2 bases, and 8 bases lay between the germline ends. CDR3 in amino acids: CASSLAGPGNQPQHF. CDR3 DNA: TGTGCCAGCAGTTTAGCCGGGCCCGGCAATCAGCCCCAGCATTTT.

The rearrangement links TRBV11-2 to TRBJ1-4; the D is unclear. CDR1 and CDR2 (germline): SGHAT, FQNNGV. This CDR3 is 13 amino acids long. Trimming cost V 0 bases and J 14 bases, with 13 bases left between them. The CDR3 sequence: CASSLEAFANLFF. CDR3 DNA: TGTGCCAGCAGCTTAGAGGCTTTCGCAAACCTGTTTTTT. Complete variable domain (other parts from reference TRBV11-2 and TRBJ1-4): EAGVAQSPRYKIIEKRQSVAFWCNPISGHATLYWYQQILGQGPKLLIQFQNNGVVDDSQLPKDRFSAERLKGVDSTLKIQPAKLEDSAVYLCASSLEAFANLFFGSGTQLSVL.

V is TRBV28 and J is TRBJ2-6; 7 nucleotides agree with TRBD1. CDR1 is MDHEN and CDR2 is SYDVKM in the germline V gene. After removal of 4 bases from V and 1 base from J, the junction contained 10 bases not matched to a gene. The CDR3 consists of 18 residues. The CDR3 sequence: CASSSPQGWVSGANVLTF. CDR3 nucleotides: TGTGCCAGCAGTTCCCCACAGGGGTGGGTGTCTGGGGCCAACGTCCTGACTTTC.

In its sample, this clonotype was seen a few times. This chain uses TRBV9 with TRBJ2-5; a weak D match, TRBD2 (5 bases). Germline V CDR1 and CDR2: SGDLS, YYNGEE. V lost 3 bases and J lost 2, with 11 bases in between. CDR3 length: 14 amino acids. CDR3 nucleotide sequence: TGTGCCAGCAGCGCTATGGAGGCACAAGAGACCCAGTACTTC. Translation gives CASSAMEAQETQYF. The whole variable domain, filled in from reference TRBV9 and TRBJ2-5, reads DSGVTQTPKHLITATGQRVTLRCSPRSGDLSVYWYQQSLDQGLQFLIQYYNGEERAKGNILERFSAQQFPDLHSELNLSSLELGDSALYFCASSAMEAQETQYFGPGTRLLVL.